Following are 13 T cell receptor beta chains from one sample sequenced in a study of shared T cell receptors in the human thymus. The repertoire was sequenced with immunoSEQ multiplex PCR; TCRdb's copy has only in-frame clones and lacks some. The sample lists approximately 660,000 clones, roughly 88% occurring once. These data were also filed under a second study, of human thymus T cells.

Sequencing was carried out using thymocytes. The receptor source for this set is a boy under three years old with a congenital heart defect.

This rearrangement joins TRBV7-2 to TRBJ2-3; 8 nucleotides agree with TRBD1. This CDR3 contains 14 residues. The V segment lost 4 bases and the J segment 5 bases; nucleotides outside the gene matches: 5. Germline V gene data show CDR1 as SGHTA and CDR2 as FQGNSA. CDR3 nucleotides: TGTGCCAGCAGCTCATTGGACAGGGAAGATACGCAGTATTTT. It yields the protein CASSSLDREDTQYF.

This clone was seen a single time. Other DNA sequences in the same sample also yield this CDR3. This chain links TRBV11-3 with TRBJ2-1; TRBD2 aligns across 11 bases. The V gene's germline CDR1 is SGHNT and CDR2 YENEEA. The CDR3 totals 15 residues. Trimming cost V 5 bases and J 4 bases; bases outside gene matches: 4. CDR3: CASSLGTSGYNEQFF. The CDR3 DNA reads as TGTGCCAGCAGCCTAGGGACTAGCGGTTACAATGAGCAGTTCTTC.

This clone was detected once. The chain recombines TRBV7-2 with TRBJ2-1, with D possibly matching TRBD2 (6 bases). The CDR3 extends over 16 amino acids. CDR1 is SGHTA, CDR2 FQGNSA, per germline. Trimming stripped 5 bases from V and 5 bases from J, with 19 bases between. The CDR3 sequence: CASSPGTHRLDNEQFF. CDR3 coding DNA: TGTGCCAGCAGCCCGGGAACCCACAGACTAGACAATGAGCAGTTCTTC.

The CDR3 sequence: CASSLQRSSRVRVAKNIQYF. CDR3 DNA: TGCGCCAGCAGCCTCCAGCGGTCGAGCCGGGTGAGAGTGGCCAAAAACATTCAGTACTTC. The J gene is TRBJ2-4, the V gene TRBV4-3, with a possible D match to TRBD2 (5 bases). In germline, CDR1 is LGHNA, CDR2 YSLEER. This CDR3 spans 20 amino acids. Trimming cost V 4 bases and J 1 base, with 26 bases left between them.

This clone was counted only a few times. This chain connects TRBV28 to TRBJ2-6; D might be TRBD2 (6 bases). Germline lookup yields CDR1 MDHEN and CDR2 SYDVKM. V lost 3 bases and J 8 bases, leaving 11 bases between the germline ends. The CDR3 has 14 residues. In nucleotides, the CDR3 is TGTGCCAGCAGTTTGCGGGAAAAGCCCAACGTCCTGACTTTC. Translated: CASSLREKPNVLTF.

This clone occurred a few times. V gene TRBV5-1 combines with J gene TRBJ2-5; TRBD1 might be the D (6 bases). Per germline, CDR1 SGHRS and CDR2 YFSETQ. Deletions cut 2 bases from V and 0 bases from J, with 17 bases between. CDR3 length equals 17 residues. The CDR3 DNA sequence: TGCGCCAGCAGCTTCTGGCTGGACAAGGGGGACCAAGAGACCCAGTACTTC. Translating it yields CASSFWLDKGDQETQYF. The complete variable domain, with remaining parts taken from reference TRBV5-1 and TRBJ2-5, reads KAGVTQTPRYLIKTRGQQVTLSCSPISGHRSVSWYQQTPGQGLQFLFEYFSETQRNKGNFPGRFSGRQFSNSRSEMNVSTLELGDSALYLCASSFWLDKGDQETQYFGPGTRLLVL.

The gene calls are TRBV2 and TRBJ2-7; D is unresolved. CDR1 is SNHLY and CDR2 is FYNNEI in the germline V gene. Trimming cost V 3 bases and J 2 bases, with 8 bases left between them. The CDR3 length is 13 residues. The CDR3 region is CASSERHPYEQYF. The CDR3, as DNA: TGTGCCAGCAGTGAGAGGCATCCCTACGAGCAGTACTTC.

Concerning this clone: Different DNA sequences within this sample yield the same CDR3. This sequence joins TRBV7-8 and TRBJ2-5, with D maybe TRBD1 (7 bases). The germline gives CDR1 SGHVS, CDR2 FQNEAQ. Trimming removed 1 base at V and 5 bases at J, with 11 bases between. CDR3 length: 14 residues. CDR3 region: CASSLGAGGETQYF. CDR3 DNA: TGTGCCAGCAGCTTAGGGGCAGGGGGGGAGACCCAGTACTTC.

In DNA form, the CDR3 reads TGTGCCAGCAGTGGGACAGGGGCGGATGAAAAACTGTTTTTT. Its protein product is CASSGTGADEKLFF. This chain connects TRBV2 to TRBJ1-4, with 9 bases matching TRBD1. In germline, CDR1 is SNHLY, CDR2 FYNNEI. The CDR3 loop spans 14 amino acids. V lost 4 bases to trimming and J lost 6 bases; unmatched junction nucleotides: 3.

The chain links TRBV7-2 to TRBJ2-4; TRBD2 matches at 11 bases. J lost 3 bases, V lost 5 bases, and 3 bases had no gene match. This CDR3 is 15 amino acids long. Germline values: CDR1 SGHTA, CDR2 FQGNSA. This chain's CDR3 is CASSPLAGVKNIQYF. DNA for the CDR3: TGTGCCAGCAGCCCACTAGCGGGAGTCAAAAACATTCAGTACTTC.

The chain carries TRBV27 and TRBJ2-2, with 7 nucleotides matching TRBD2. The germline V gene has CDR1 MNHEY and CDR2 SMNVEV (reference sequence). The junction had 14 bases not matched to a gene; V was cut back by 0 bases and J by 7 bases. The CDR3 has 18 residues. The CDR3: CASSLSMGGMMGSGELFF. The CDR3 DNA follows: TGTGCCAGCAGTTTATCGATGGGGGGGATGATGGGGAGCGGGGAGCTGTTTTTT.

CDR3 loop: CAWSKGRDTANTEAFF. CDR3 nucleotide sequence: TGTGCCTGGAGTAAGGGTCGGGACACCGCGAACACTGAAGCTTTCTTT. The chain couples TRBV30 to TRBJ1-1; possible D gene TRBD1, 6 bases. CDR3 length: 16 residues. The V end lost 2 bases, the J end lost 1 base, and 17 bases lay between the germline ends. CDR1 GTSNPN and CDR2 SVGIG come from the germline V gene (reference sequence).

The CDR3 is CASGGLSTDTQYF. The DNA for the CDR3 is TGCGCCAGCGGGGGACTGAGCACAGATACGCAGTATTTT. The chain has TRBV5-1 and TRBJ2-3; perhaps TRBD2 as D (6 bases). Per germline, CDR1 SGHRS and CDR2 YFSETQ. This CDR3 contains 13 residues. V was cut by 7 bases and J by 0 bases, with 9 bases left in between.